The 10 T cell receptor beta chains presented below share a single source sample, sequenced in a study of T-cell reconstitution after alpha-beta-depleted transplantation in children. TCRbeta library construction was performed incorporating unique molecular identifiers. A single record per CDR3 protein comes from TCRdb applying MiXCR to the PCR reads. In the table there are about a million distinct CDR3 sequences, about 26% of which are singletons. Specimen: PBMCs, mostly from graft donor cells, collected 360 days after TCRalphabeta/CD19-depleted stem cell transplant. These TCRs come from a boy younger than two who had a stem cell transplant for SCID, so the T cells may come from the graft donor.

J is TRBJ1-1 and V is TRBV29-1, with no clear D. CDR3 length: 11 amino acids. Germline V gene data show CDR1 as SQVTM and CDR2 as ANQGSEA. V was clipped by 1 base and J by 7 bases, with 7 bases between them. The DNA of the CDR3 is TGCAGCGTTGAAGGGAGTGGTGAAGCTTTCTTT. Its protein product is CSVEGSGEAFF.

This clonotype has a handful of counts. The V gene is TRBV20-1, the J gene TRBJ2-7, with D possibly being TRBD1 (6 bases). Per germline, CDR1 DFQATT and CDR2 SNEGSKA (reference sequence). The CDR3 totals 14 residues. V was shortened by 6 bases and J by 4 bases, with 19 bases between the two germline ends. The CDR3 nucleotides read TGCAGTGCCCGGCGGTGGACAGATGGGTACGAGCAGTACTTC. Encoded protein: CSARRWTDGYEQYF.

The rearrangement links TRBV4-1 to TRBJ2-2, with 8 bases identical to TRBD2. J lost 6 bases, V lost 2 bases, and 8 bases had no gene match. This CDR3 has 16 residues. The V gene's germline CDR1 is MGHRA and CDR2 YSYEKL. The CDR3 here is CASSQQSGGMAGELFF. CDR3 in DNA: TGCGCCAGCAGCCAACAGAGCGGGGGTATGGCCGGGGAGCTGTTTTTT.

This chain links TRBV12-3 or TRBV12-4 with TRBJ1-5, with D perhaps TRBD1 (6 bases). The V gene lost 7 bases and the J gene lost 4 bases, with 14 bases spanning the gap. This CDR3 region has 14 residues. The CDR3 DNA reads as TGTGCCAGCACCCTAGGGGGGTTGAATCAGCCCCAGCATTTT. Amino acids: CASTLGGLNQPQHF.

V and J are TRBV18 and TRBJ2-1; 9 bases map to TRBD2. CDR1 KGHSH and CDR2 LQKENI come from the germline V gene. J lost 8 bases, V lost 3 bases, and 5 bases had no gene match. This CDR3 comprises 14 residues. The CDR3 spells CASSPGLAIDEQFF. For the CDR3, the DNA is TGTGCCAGCTCACCCGGACTAGCGATCGATGAGCAGTTCTTC.

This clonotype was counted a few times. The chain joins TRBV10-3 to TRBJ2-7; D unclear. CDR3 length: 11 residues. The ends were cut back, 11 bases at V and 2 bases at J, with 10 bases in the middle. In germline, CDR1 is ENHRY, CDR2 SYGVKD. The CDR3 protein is CASRDAYEQYF. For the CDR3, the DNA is TGTGCCTCACGCGACGCCTACGAGCAGTACTTC.

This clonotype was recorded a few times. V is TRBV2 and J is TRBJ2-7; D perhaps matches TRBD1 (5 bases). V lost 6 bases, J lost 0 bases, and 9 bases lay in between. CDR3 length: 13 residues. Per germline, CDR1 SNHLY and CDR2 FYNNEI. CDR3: CASRGGHSYEQYF. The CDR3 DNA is TGTGCCAGCAGGGGTGGACACTCCTACGAGCAGTACTTC.

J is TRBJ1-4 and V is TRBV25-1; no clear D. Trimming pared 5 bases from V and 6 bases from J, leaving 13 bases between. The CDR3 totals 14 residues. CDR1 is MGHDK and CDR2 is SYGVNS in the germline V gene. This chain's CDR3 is CASSRGMGYEKLFF. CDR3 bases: TGTGCCAGCAGTCGAGGGATGGGGTATGAAAAACTGTTTTTT.

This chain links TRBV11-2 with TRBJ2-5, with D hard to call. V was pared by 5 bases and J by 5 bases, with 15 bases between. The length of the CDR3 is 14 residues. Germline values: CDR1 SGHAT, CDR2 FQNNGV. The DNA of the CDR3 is TGTGCCAGCAGCCCTTACGGCCTATCTGAGACCCAGTACTTC. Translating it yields CASSPYGLSETQYF.

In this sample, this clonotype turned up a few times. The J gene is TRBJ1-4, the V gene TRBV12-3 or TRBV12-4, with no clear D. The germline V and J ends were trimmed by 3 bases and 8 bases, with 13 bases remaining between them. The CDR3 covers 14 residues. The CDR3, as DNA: TGTGCCAGCAGTTTTCCGGGTCGAGGAGAAAAACTGTTTTTT. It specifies CASSFPGRGEKLFF.